What follows is one T cell receptor beta chain and its context. The data originate from a study of blood T cell repertoires in COVID-19. The wider study: Sites across the United States, Italy and Spain contributed samples from acute and convalescent COVID-19. From T cells, B-cell-depleted T cells, or PBMCs came the material, which was cDNA or gDNA.

Germline CDR1 reads MDHEN; CDR2 reads SYDVKM. V lost 6 bases and J lost 5, with 16 bases in between. The CDR3 is 14 amino acids. Sequencing was performed with immunoSEQ multiplex PCR; in TCRdb, only in-frame clones are kept and a portion is missing. The data contain some 75,000 clones, around 90% of them singletons. The rearrangement uses TRBV28 and TRBJ1-2; TRBD1 might be the D (5 bases). Sequences were obtained from peripheral blood. This receptor was identified in a human donor in a cohort sampled during active COVID-19. The CDR3 sequence: CASSQEGARYGYTF. The CDR3, as DNA: TGTGCCAGCAGCCAAGAAGGGGCTCGGTATGGCTACACCTTC.